This T cell receptor beta chain was found in a study of beta chain features in type 1 diabetes. Per donor, one heparinised blood draw averaged around 120 mL. Overall study findings and caveats: When VDJ junctions were examined, type 1 diabetes patients showed fewer insertions and more deletions. High-TCR-expressing cells could be over-represented by cDNA sequencing.

The investigators reverse transcribed all of the isolated RNA, so they sequenced expressed TCRB transcripts. TCRdb's table, derived via immunoSEQ multiplex PCR, lists solely in-frame clones and lacks some. Among tens of thousands of clones, roughly 50% were seen once, and the ten largest hold 0.25% to 0.3%. Comments on this clone: Its antigen is not known.

Specimen: stem cell memory CD4+ T cells from blood. The receptor's source is a woman aged 25 to 39 in good health.

CDR3 DNA: TGTGCCAGCACCCGACTAGCGGGAGGGATCCCCTCCTGGTACGAGCAGTACTTC. Encoded protein: CASTRLAGGIPSWYEQYF. The chain uses TRBV21-1 and TRBJ2-7; the table calls TRBD2, which could not be checked here. TRBV21-1 corresponds to a pseudogene. The CDR3 consists of 18 residues.